The 25 T cell receptor beta chains below come from one sample, sequenced in a study of cytomegalovirus exposure and HLA in healthy donors. The PCR ran on 60 Vbeta and 13 Jbeta primers. Some clones are missing from TCRdb's copy, which holds only in-frame ones; the method was immunoSEQ multiplex PCR. This table holds tens of thousands of clones. Specimen: PBMCs. These TCRs come from a male donor in good health and CMV-seronegative.

The chain has TRBV5-8 and TRBJ1-4; 7 bases are a match to TRBD1. Trimming cost V 0 bases and J 8 bases; bases outside gene matches: 7. Germline assignment: CDR1 SGHTS and CDR2 YDEGEE. The CDR3 spans 15 residues. The CDR3 DNA sequence: TGTGCCAGCAGCTTGGCCGCGACAGGGACCGAAAAACTGTTTTTT. This sequence encodes CASSLAATGTEKLFF.

This chain uses TRBV6-1 with TRBJ2-7; D unresolved. This CDR3 is 13 amino acids long. Germline CDR1 MNHNS, CDR2 SASEGT. The V end was cut by 2 bases, the J end by 6 bases, with 11 bases between. CDR3 bases: TGTGCCAGCAGTGAACTCCGAGCCGGCGAGCAGTACTTC. Translation gives CASSELRAGEQYF.

The CDR3 region is CASEKGAGGHEQFF. CDR3 in DNA: TGTGCCAGCGAGAAGGGGGCGGGAGGCCATGAGCAGTTCTTC. The V call is TRBV14, the J call TRBJ2-1, with a weak D call TRBD2 (8 bases). The CDR3 extends over 14 amino acids. CDR1 SGHDN and CDR2 FVKESK come from the germline V gene. V lost 8 bases and J lost 8, with 19 bases in between.

V is TRBV4-1 and J is TRBJ1-6, with TRBD1 as a possible D gene (6 bases). This CDR3 has 16 residues. Trimming left V 0 bases short and J 10 bases short, with 16 bases between. Germline-derived CDR1 and CDR2 are MGHRA and YSYEKL. CDR3 amino acids: CASSQDPIQGPSPLHF. The CDR3 DNA is TGCGCCAGCAGCCAAGATCCTATCCAGGGGCCATCACCCCTCCACTTT.

The chain couples TRBV4-3 to TRBJ2-7; TRBD2 matches 7 bases. In germline, CDR1 is LGHNA, CDR2 YSLEER. The CDR3 has 13 residues. Trimming removed 4 bases from V and 3 bases from J; junction bases left unmatched: 3. CDR3 region: CASSPAGDYEQYF. CDR3 DNA sequence: TGCGCCAGCAGCCCCGCGGGGGACTACGAGCAGTACTTC.

The DNA for the CDR3 is TGTGCCATCAGACCCGGGACAGGTCACGAGCAGTACTTC. Its protein is CAIRPGTGHEQYF. The J gene is TRBJ2-7, the V gene TRBV10-3, with TRBD1 identical over 8 bases. The junction had 6 bases not matched to a gene; V was cut back by 6 bases and J by 5 bases. Germline V lookup: CDR1 ENHRY, CDR2 SYGVKD. This CDR3 has 13 residues.

The rearrangement joins TRBV5-4 to TRBJ2-5; 10 nucleotides align to TRBD2. The CDR3 consists of 16 residues. The V gene's germline CDR1 is SGHNT and CDR2 YYREEE (reference sequence). V shed 3 bases and J 1 base; nucleotides not matched to a gene: 6. This CDR3 is CASSSGTSVTQETQYF. CDR3 nucleotides: TGTGCCAGCAGCTCCGGGACTAGCGTAACCCAAGAGACCCAGTACTTC. The full variable domain, in which reference TRBV5-4 and TRBJ2-5 provide the parts outside the CDR3, is ETGVTQSPTHLIKTRGQQVTLRCSSQSGHNTVSWYQQALGQGPQFIFQYYREEENGRGNFPPRFSGLQFPNYSSELNVNALELDDSALYLCASSSGTSVTQETQYFGPGTRLLVL.

The chain employs TRBV5-1 and TRBJ2-7; 7 nucleotides line up with TRBD1. The V gene's germline CDR1 is SGHRS and CDR2 YFSETQ. With V trimmed by 4 bases and J by 2 bases, 6 bases remained unmatched. The CDR3 loop spans 14 amino acids. CDR3 sequence (DNA): TGCGCCAGCAGCCGGACAGGACCGCCCTACGAGCAGTACTTC. Encoded protein: CASSRTGPPYEQYF.

This sequence joins TRBV30 and TRBJ2-1; TRBD1 matches 8 bases. Germline assignment: CDR1 GTSNPN and CDR2 SVGIG (reference sequence). V dropped 4 bases and J dropped 6; count of bases not matched to a gene: 8. CDR3 length: 14 amino acids. CDR3 sequence: CAWIRDRLGNEQFF. CDR3 DNA sequence: TGTGCCTGGATCCGGGACAGGCTAGGCAATGAGCAGTTCTTC.

V gene TRBV4-1 combines with J gene TRBJ2-7; 14 nucleotides align to TRBD2. Germline trimming cut 3 bases from V and 5 bases from J; bases unmatched to any gene: 12. The CDR3 totals 18 residues. Germline V gene data show CDR1 as MGHRA and CDR2 as YSYEKL. The CDR3 nucleotides read TGCGCCAGCAGCCAGGGACTAGCGGGGGAGACGTCTCCTGACGAGCAGTACTTC. It codes for CASSQGLAGETSPDEQYF.

The chain combines TRBV30 with TRBJ2-5, with 11 bases lining up with TRBD2. With 0 bases clipped from V and 2 bases from J, the junction kept 8 bases outside the gene matches. CDR1 is GTSNPN and CDR2 is SVGIG in the germline V gene (reference sequence). The CDR3 contains 17 residues. For the CDR3, the DNA is TGTGCCTGGAGTGTACTAGCGGGGGCAAACTTTCAAGAGACCCAGTACTTC. This encodes CAWSVLAGANFQETQYF.

The V and J genes are TRBV9 and TRBJ2-1; 8 bases line up with TRBD1. The CDR3 runs 16 residues. J lost 7 bases, V lost 0 bases, and 9 bases had no gene match. In germline, CDR1 is SGDLS, CDR2 YYNGEE. CDR3 DNA: TGTGCCAGCAGCGTAGTGGCAGGGGGCGCGTCTAATGAGCAGTTCTTC. This translates into CASSVVAGGASNEQFF.

V is TRBV7-2 and J is TRBJ2-7; D possibly corresponds to TRBD1 (6 bases). The germline V gene has CDR1 SGHTA and CDR2 FQGNSA. This CDR3 comprises 14 residues. V was cut by 3 bases and J by 2 bases, with 11 bases left in between. The chain's CDR3 is CASSFVGATYEQYF. In DNA, the CDR3 is TGTGCCAGCAGCTTTGTGGGGGCAACCTACGAGCAGTACTTC.

As for this clone: A junction end diverges from the germline sequence, so it may reflect a read error. CDR3 bases: TGCAGCGCCGACCGCGGGAACACTGAAGCTTCCTTT. It translates to CSADRGNTEASF. This chain uses TRBV29-1 with TRBJ1-1, with D uncertain. Germline CDR1 is SQVTM and CDR2 is ANQGSEA. This CDR3 has 12 residues.

V is TRBV13 and J is TRBJ2-7, with 10 bases matching TRBD1. The junction had 4 bases not matched to a gene; V was cut back by 5 bases and J by 3 bases. Germline V lookup: CDR1 PRHDT, CDR2 FYEKMQ (reference sequence). There are 14 residues in the CDR3. Written as DNA, the CDR3 is TGTGCCAGCAGCACCGACAGGGGGCACTACGAGCAGTACTTC. This translates into CASSTDRGHYEQYF.

The rearrangement joins TRBV29-1 to TRBJ1-4; possible D gene TRBD1, 6 bases. The CDR3 runs to 12 residues. The germline CDR1 and CDR2 sequences are SQVTM and ANQGSEA. V shed 7 bases and J shed 12 bases, with 18 bases lying between them. This chain's CDR3 is CSGLYRVGELFF. Written as DNA, the CDR3 is TGCAGCGGCCTTTACAGGGTCGGAGAACTGTTTTTT.

This rearrangement joins TRBV6-1 to TRBJ2-4; no clear D. The length of the CDR3 is 15 residues. Germline assignment: CDR1 MNHNS and CDR2 SASEGT. The ends were cut back, 0 bases at V and 0 bases at J, with 6 bases in the middle. The CDR3 DNA reads as TGTGCCAGCAGTGAAGCGAGGATAGCCAAAAACATTCAGTACTTC. Amino acid sequence: CASSEARIAKNIQYF.

The chain links TRBV4-3 to TRBJ2-7, with a possible D match to TRBD1 (6 bases). The germline CDR1 and CDR2 sequences are LGHNA and YSLEER. Trimming stripped 4 bases from V and 4 bases from J, with 11 bases between. The CDR3 is 13 amino acids. CDR3 amino acids: CASSRGHPYEQYF. For the CDR3, the DNA is TGCGCCAGCAGCCGGGGACACCCTTACGAGCAGTACTTC.

The chain joins TRBV7-7 to TRBJ2-2; D unclear. Looked up from germline, CDR1 is SSHAT and CDR2 is FNYEAQ (reference sequence). CDR3 length: 12 amino acids. CDR3 loop: CASSGNTGELFF. CDR3 coding DNA: TGTGCTAGCTCAGGGAACACCGGGGAGCTGTTTTTT.

The V gene is TRBV29-1, the J gene TRBJ1-4; D is possibly TRBD1 (6 bases). The CDR3 is 13 amino acids. Germline assignment: CDR1 SQVTM and CDR2 ANQGSEA. Trimming shortened V by 3 bases and J by 5 bases, and 10 bases separated the two germline ends. The CDR3 DNA is TGCAGCGTTGATTGGCAGGGGAATGAAAAACTGTTTTTT. Translating it yields CSVDWQGNEKLFF.

The genes are TRBV4-1 and TRBJ2-3; perhaps TRBD2 as D (6 bases). The V end lost 0 bases, the J end lost 1 base, and 14 bases lay between the germline ends. Germline V gene sequence: CDR1 MGHRA, CDR2 YSYEKL. The length of the CDR3 is 17 residues. The CDR3 DNA reads as TGCGCCAGCAGCCAAGACACTAGCCCTTTGGGCACAGATACGCAGTATTTT. Its translation: CASSQDTSPLGTDTQYF.

V and J are TRBV6-5 and TRBJ2-1, with 8 bases aligning to TRBD1. This CDR3 spans 14 amino acids. The V gene's germline CDR1 is MNHEY and CDR2 SVGAGI. The J segment lost 1 base and the V segment lost 5 bases, leaving 1 base of the junction unmatched. DNA of the CDR3: TGTGCCAGCAGTGGACAGGGATCCTACAATGAGCAGTTCTTC. Translated, it gives CASSGQGSYNEQFF.

The chain couples TRBV7-2 to TRBJ2-2; 7 nucleotides line up with TRBD2. This CDR3 comprises 16 residues. From germline, CDR1 is SGHTA and CDR2 FQGNSA. The V and J ends lost 5 bases and 0 bases, in that order; junction bases with no gene match: 6. The CDR3 nucleotides are TGTGCCAGCAGCCCCGGGGGGAGGTCGAACACCGGGGAGCTGTTTTTT. Its protein is CASSPGGRSNTGELFF.

The V and J genes are TRBV30 and TRBJ2-2; D is undetermined. Germline V gene lookup returns CDR1 GTSNPN and CDR2 SVGIG (reference sequence). V gave up 3 bases and J gave up 0 bases, with 8 bases separating them. CDR3 length equals 14 residues. CDR3 in amino acids: CAWRAIANTGELFF. The CDR3 DNA is TGTGCCTGGAGGGCCATCGCGAACACCGGGGAGCTGTTTTTT. The full variable domain, rest sourced from reference TRBV30 and TRBJ2-2, is SQTIHQWPATLVQPVGSPLSLECTVEGTSNPNLYWYRQAAGRGLQLLFYSVGIGQISSEVPQNLSASRPQDRQFILSSKKLLLSDSGFYLCAWRAIANTGELFFGEGSRLTVL.

The chain employs TRBV19 and TRBJ1-2, with 12 nucleotides matching TRBD1. V shed 5 bases, J shed 4 bases, and the junction held 8 bases outside the gene matches. Germline V gene data show CDR1 as LNHDA and CDR2 as SQIVND (reference sequence). The CDR3 sequence is 16 residues long. CDR3 DNA: TGTGCCAGTAGTCCAGGGACAGGGGGCTATGTCTATGGCTACACCTTC. Its translation: CASSPGTGGYVYGYTF.